This T cell receptor beta chain is drawn from a study of blood T cells in healthy people across ages. PCR was performed a second time for 7 to 11 cycles using a sample-barcoded 5' primer and a J-beta primer mix. Via MiXCR, TCRdb re-called the 5' RACE reads, giving one row per CDR3 protein. The sample has about 750,000 distinct CDR3 sequences; less than 70% are singletons. Only a few counts were recorded for this clonotype. V gave up 4 bases and J gave up 6 bases, with 14 bases separating them. This CDR3 has 14 amino acids. CDR1 is SGDLS and CDR2 is YYNGEE in the germline V gene. The sequenced sample consisted of blood. This TCR was sampled from an older man in good health. V usage is TRBV9 and J usage is TRBJ2-1, with D possibly being TRBD2 (5 bases). Here the CDR3 DNA reads TGTGCCAGCAGCCCTCGGGGTAGCAGCAATGAGCAGTTCTTC. It encodes CASSPRGSSNEQFF.